The next 12 T cell receptor beta chains were all read from a single sample in a study of vaccination and CD4 T cells after COVID-19. Treatment denoted: roughly 11-day PBMC culture with coronavirus spike peptide pools or control peptides (ViraFEST assay). From the unexposed donor, CD4+ T cells were collected ahead of the COVID-19 pandemic (2011-2018). Oncomine TCR Beta short-read sequencing was applied to DNA from cultured CD4+ T cells. Genomic DNA extraction was carried out from cultured CD4+ T cells. TCRdb called the PCR reads again in MiXCR, with one record for every CDR3 protein. This table holds under 8,000 distinct CDR3 sequences, around a third found once. For these TCRs, the target antigens are not known. Sequences were obtained from CD4+ T cells from blood, cultured in vitro. These receptors originate from a human donor in good health.

This clonotype appeared a few times. The chain carries TRBV7-3 and TRBJ2-5; no clear D gene. Germline values: CDR1 SGHTA, CDR2 FQGTGA. V was shortened by 0 bases and J by 5 bases, with 13 bases between the two germline ends. The CDR3 sequence is 15 residues long. CDR3 coding DNA: TGTGCCAGCAGCTTAACGAAGGTCGGTGGGGAGACCCAGTACTTC. This translates into CASSLTKVGGETQYF.

This clonotype has only one observation. The chain uses TRBV29-1 and TRBJ2-7, with D maybe TRBD2 (5 bases). The length of the CDR3 is 14 residues. Trimming took 6 bases from V and 2 from J, leaving 17 bases between them. Germline-derived CDR1 and CDR2 are SQVTM and ANQGSEA. CDR3: CSVIRTGQTYEQYF. The CDR3 bases are TGCAGCGTAATCAGGACTGGGCAGACCTACGAGCAGTACTTC.

This clonotype has only a few counts. This rearrangement joins TRBV6-1 to TRBJ1-2; 9 bases fit TRBD1. Germline V gene sequence: CDR1 MNHNS, CDR2 SASEGT. The CDR3 loop spans 15 amino acids. V dropped 5 bases and J dropped 7; count of bases not matched to a gene: 11. The CDR3 nucleotides read TGTGCCAGCAGTAATGGCCCCGGGACAGGGAGTGGCTACACCTTC. Its translation: CASSNGPGTGSGYTF.

This clonotype was recorded a few times. The gene calls are TRBV28 and TRBJ1-2, with TRBD1 identical over 10 bases. CDR1 MDHEN and CDR2 SYDVKM come from the germline V gene. The CDR3 has 14 residues. V lost 6 bases and J lost 8; bases outside the gene matches: 9. The CDR3 loop is CASSPGQGLEGYTF. The CDR3 DNA reads TGTGCCAGCAGCCCGGGACAGGGGTTGGAAGGCTACACCTTC.

This clonotype was seen a few times. This chain links TRBV7-9 with TRBJ1-2; no reliable D call. This CDR3 region has 14 residues. Looked up from germline, CDR1 is SEHNR and CDR2 is FQNEAQ (reference sequence). V shed 1 base and J shed 6 bases, with 12 bases lying between them. CDR3 region: CASSLGVPGNGYTF. CDR3 nucleotides: TGTGCCAGCAGCTTAGGGGTTCCCGGGAATGGCTACACCTTC.

The genes are TRBV11-2 and TRBJ1-2; 10 bases fit TRBD1. The CDR3 covers 15 residues. Germline CDR1 is SGHAT and CDR2 is FQNNGV. The ends lost 5 bases at V and 5 bases at J; junction bases unmatched: 8. The CDR3 nucleotides read TGTGCCAGCAGCCCTGGACAGGGGGTTTGGTATGGCTACACCTTC. Translating it yields CASSPGQGVWYGYTF. Full variable domain (remainder filled in from reference TRBV11-2 and TRBJ1-2): EAGVAQSPRYKIIEKRQSVAFWCNPISGHATLYWYQQILGQGPKLLIQFQNNGVVDDSQLPKDRFSAERLKGVDSTLKIQPAKLEDSAVYLCASSPGQGVWYGYTFGSGTRLTVV.

This clonotype came up a few times. The chain joins TRBV7-2 to TRBJ2-3, with 7 nucleotides matching TRBD2. The V segment lost 1 base and the J segment 4 bases; nucleotides outside the gene matches: 8. The CDR3 contains 16 residues. Germline loops: CDR1 SGHTA, CDR2 FQGNSA. The CDR3 DNA sequence: TGTGCCAGCAGCTTAGGTACTAGCGCTACCGCAGATACGCAGTATTTT. Protein product: CASSLGTSATADTQYF.

The genes are TRBV7-2 and TRBJ2-7; 10 bases line up with TRBD2. The germline gives CDR1 SGHTA, CDR2 FQGNSA. This CDR3 spans 14 amino acids. V gave up 7 bases and J gave up 6 bases; unmatched junction bases: 9. CDR3 DNA: TGTGCCAGCACACCTAGCGGGAGTGTAGGCGAGCAGTACTTC. Residues: CASTPSGSVGEQYF.

This rearrangement joins TRBV6-1 to TRBJ2-7, with D hard to call. The ends were cut back, 5 bases at V and 2 bases at J, with 19 bases in the middle. This CDR3 contains 16 residues. Germline-derived CDR1 and CDR2 are MNHNS and SASEGT. The CDR3 DNA follows: TGTGCCAGCAGTCATCAGAGCGATACGAGCCCCTACGAGCAGTACTTC. It specifies CASSHQSDTSPYEQYF.

CDR3 residues: CSARDRVAGAYEQYF. CDR3 coding DNA: TGCAGTGCTAGAGATCGGGTGGCGGGGGCCTACGAGCAGTACTTC. The chain uses TRBV20-1 and TRBJ2-7, with 7 bases lining up with TRBD2. Trimming at V came to 0 bases and at J to 2 bases, leaving 7 bases not matched to a gene. The CDR3 is made up of 15 amino acids. CDR1 and CDR2 from the germline V gene are DFQATT and SNEGSKA (reference sequence).

By frequency in the sample, this clonotype is medium-sized. This chain joins TRBV25-1 and TRBJ2-5; D is unresolved. The CDR3 contains 12 residues. Germline V lookup: CDR1 MGHDK, CDR2 SYGVNS. Trimming removed 0 bases at V and 5 bases at J, with 4 bases between. This CDR3 is CASSEYYETQYF. The DNA of the CDR3 is TGTGCCAGCAGTGAATATTATGAGACCCAGTACTTC. Full variable domain (rest looked up from reference TRBV25-1 and TRBJ2-5): EADIYQTPRYLVIGTGKKITLECSQTMGHDKMYWYQQDPGMELHLIHYSYGVNSTEKGDLSSESTVSRIRTEHFPLTLESARPSHTSQYLCASSEYYETQYFGPGTRLLVL.

The chain links TRBV28 to TRBJ2-7; 10 bases fit TRBD1. The CDR3 extends over 15 amino acids. Trimming took 3 bases from V and 1 from J; bases not matched to a gene: 3. Germline assignment: CDR1 MDHEN and CDR2 SYDVKM. The CDR3 protein is CASSLRTGGSYEQYF. DNA for the CDR3: TGTGCCAGCAGTTTGAGGACAGGGGGATCCTACGAGCAGTACTTC.